This T cell receptor beta chain is from a study of T-cell memory formation after mild COVID-19. As for the study in general: TCR clustering was largely donor specific.

A few counts support this clonotype. Its antigen is not identified. The study's findings and limits: Those CD4+ clones that contracted were mainly in CM and EM (CD8+ ones in EMRA).

V was clipped by 2 bases and J by 0 bases; unmatched bases: 4. Looked up from germline, CDR1 is SGDLS and CDR2 is YYNGEE. This CDR3 is built from 15 residues. MiXCR, applied by TCRdb to the 5' RACE reads, yields one record per CDR3 protein. The sample carries hundreds of thousands of distinct CDR3 sequences, 20% to 25% recorded once. The specimen sequenced was PBMCs or a T cell subset sorted from them (not recorded which). The sequence derives from an adult woman who had mild COVID-19 (a few samples of this study predate the infection). Cell type and time point are not known. The chain has TRBV9 and TRBJ2-7, with TRBD1 matching over 8 bases. The CDR3 sequence is CASSVGTGSSYEQYF. CDR3 coding DNA: TGTGCCAGCAGCGTGGGGACAGGTAGCTCCTACGAGCAGTACTTC.